The TCR beta chain described here comes from a study of cytomegalovirus exposure and HLA in healthy donors. Use of 60 Vbeta and 13 Jbeta primers characterized the PCR. Sequencing used immunoSEQ multiplex PCR; TCRdb keeps in-frame clones, though not all of them. The sample lists over 150,000 clones, 65% to 85% occurring once. This clone was counted once. No antigen is known for it. The V end lost 0 bases, the J end lost 4 bases, and 12 bases lay between the germline ends. CDR3 size: 15 residues. Germline CDR1 MNHEY, CDR2 SMNVEV (reference sequence). Study-wide results and limits: Associated with HLA alleles at 0.05 false discovery rate in a later analysis were over 15,000 TCR beta sequences. The study found most TCR sequences rare, yet found some public TCRs in many donors. Cytomegalovirus association was listed for approximately 150 TCR beta chains. Fewer N-insertions (relative to the 666-donor mean) were reportedly seen in an Asian-associated ancestry cluster in a later analysis.

This sequence joins TRBV27 and TRBJ1-2; no clear D gene. Sequencing was performed on PBMCs. This TCR derives from a woman in her 50s in good health and CMV-seropositive. CDR3 coding DNA: TGTGCCAGCAGTTTATCGGTCGGCGGTGCCTATGGCTACACCTTC. This translates into CASSLSVGGAYGYTF.